This T cell receptor (beta chain) came from a study of cytomegalovirus exposure and HLA in healthy donors. A remark on this clone: As yet, its antigen is unknown.

Study results and caveats: The authors listed around 150 TCR beta chains as cytomegalovirus-associated. Later on, an analysis tied 15,000 to 20,000 TCR beta sequences to HLA alleles at 0.05 false discovery rate. Presence/absence analyses rested on an assumption that sequencing depth was roughly uniform across donors.

PCR employed 60 Vbeta and 13 Jbeta primers. Sequencing was performed with immunoSEQ multiplex PCR; in TCRdb, only in-frame clones are kept and a portion is missing. The sample includes 100,000 or so clones, 75% to 85% seen only once; the top ten take approximately 2%. V shed 7 bases, J shed 4 bases, and the junction held 3 bases outside the gene matches. CDR1 and CDR2 (germline): SQVTM, ANQGSEA. There are 13 residues in the CDR3. Input material: PBMCs. The chain carries TRBV29-1 and TRBJ2-2, with TRBD1 matching 10 bases. The clonotype was recovered from a man aged 25-45 years in good health and CMV-seronegative. The CDR3 bases are TGCAGCGCCGGGACAGGGGTCACCGGGGAGCTGTTTTTT. It codes for CSAGTGVTGELFF.